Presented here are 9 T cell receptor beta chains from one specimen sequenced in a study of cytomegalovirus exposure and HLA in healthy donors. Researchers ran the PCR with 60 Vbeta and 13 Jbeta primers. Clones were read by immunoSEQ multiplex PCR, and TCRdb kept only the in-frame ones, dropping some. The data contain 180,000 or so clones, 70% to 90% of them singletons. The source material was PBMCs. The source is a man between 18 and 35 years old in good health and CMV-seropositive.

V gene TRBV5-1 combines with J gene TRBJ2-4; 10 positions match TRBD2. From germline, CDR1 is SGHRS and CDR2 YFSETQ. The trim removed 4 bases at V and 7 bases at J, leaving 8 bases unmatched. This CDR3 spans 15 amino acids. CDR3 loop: CASSPSGGAYNIQYF. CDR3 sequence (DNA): TGCGCCAGCAGCCCGAGCGGGGGGGCTTACAACATTCAGTACTTC. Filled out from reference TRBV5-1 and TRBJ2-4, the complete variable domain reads KAGVTQTPRYLIKTRGQQVTLSCSPISGHRSVSWYQQTPGQGLQFLFEYFSETQRNKGNFPGRFSGRQFSNSRSEMNVSTLELGDSALYLCASSPSGGAYNIQYFGAGTRLSVL.

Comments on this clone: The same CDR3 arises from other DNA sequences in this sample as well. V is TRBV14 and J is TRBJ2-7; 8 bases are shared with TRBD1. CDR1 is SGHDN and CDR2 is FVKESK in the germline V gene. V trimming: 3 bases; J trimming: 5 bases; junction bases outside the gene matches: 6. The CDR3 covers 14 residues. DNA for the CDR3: TGTGCCAGCAGCCATAATACAGGGGGGCACGAGCAGTACTTC. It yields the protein CASSHNTGGHEQYF.

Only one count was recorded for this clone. The CDR3 DNA follows: TGTGCCAGCAGCCCAATTCGGGACTGGGAACTGTTTTTT. This translates into CASSPIRDWELFF. This chain connects TRBV7-9 to TRBJ1-4; D might be TRBD1 (5 bases). The CDR3 contains 13 residues. V was clipped by 5 bases and J by 12 bases, with 16 bases between them. Germline assignment: CDR1 SEHNR and CDR2 FQNEAQ (reference sequence).

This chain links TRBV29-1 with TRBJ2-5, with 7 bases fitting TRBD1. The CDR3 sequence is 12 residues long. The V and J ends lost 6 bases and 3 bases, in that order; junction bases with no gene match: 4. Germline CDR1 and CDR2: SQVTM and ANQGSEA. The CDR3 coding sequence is TGCAGCGTATGGGACAGAAAAGAGACCCAGTACTTC. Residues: CSVWDRKETQYF.

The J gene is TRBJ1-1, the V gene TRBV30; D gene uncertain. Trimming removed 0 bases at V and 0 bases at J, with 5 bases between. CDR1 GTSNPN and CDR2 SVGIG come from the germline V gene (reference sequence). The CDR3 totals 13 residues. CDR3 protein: CAWSVQMNTEAFF. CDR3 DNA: TGTGCCTGGAGTGTACAGATGAACACTGAAGCTTTCTTT.

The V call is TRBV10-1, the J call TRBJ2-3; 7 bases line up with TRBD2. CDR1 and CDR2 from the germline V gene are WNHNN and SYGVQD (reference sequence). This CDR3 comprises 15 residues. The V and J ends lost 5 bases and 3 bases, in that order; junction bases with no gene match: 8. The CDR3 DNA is TGCGCCAGCAGTCCCATTCGGGGGGAAACAGATACGCAGTATTTT. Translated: CASSPIRGETDTQYF.

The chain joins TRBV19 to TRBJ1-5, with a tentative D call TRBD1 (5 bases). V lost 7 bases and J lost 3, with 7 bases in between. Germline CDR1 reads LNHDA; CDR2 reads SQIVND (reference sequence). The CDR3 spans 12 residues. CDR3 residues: CASTGINQPQHF. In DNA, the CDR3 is TGTGCCAGTACAGGGATCAATCAGCCCCAGCATTTT.

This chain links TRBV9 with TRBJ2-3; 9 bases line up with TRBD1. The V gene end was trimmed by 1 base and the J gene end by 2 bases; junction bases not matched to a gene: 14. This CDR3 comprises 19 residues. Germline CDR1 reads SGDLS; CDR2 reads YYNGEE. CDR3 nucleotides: TGTGCCAGCAGCGTAATGTGGGGAACCGGGACAGGGATCACAGATACGCAGTATTTT. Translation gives CASSVMWGTGTGITDTQYF.

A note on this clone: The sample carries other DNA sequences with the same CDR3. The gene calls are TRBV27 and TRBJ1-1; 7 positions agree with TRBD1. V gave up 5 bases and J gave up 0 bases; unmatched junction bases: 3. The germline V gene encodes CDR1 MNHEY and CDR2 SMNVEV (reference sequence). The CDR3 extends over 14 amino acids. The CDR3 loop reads CASSITGVNTEAFF. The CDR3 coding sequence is TGTGCCAGCAGTATCACAGGGGTGAACACTGAAGCTTTCTTT.